The 10 T cell receptor beta chains listed next were all sequenced from one sample in a study of blood T cell repertoires in COVID-19. TCRdb keeps only in-frame clones here, not all; method: immunoSEQ multiplex PCR. The sample contains 120,000 or so clones, around four fifths of which appear only once. The sample was peripheral blood. All receptors derive from a man in his 60s with acute or convalescent COVID-19.

The chain links TRBV7-3 to TRBJ2-1; a possible D gene is TRBD1 (6 bases). Trimming stripped 1 base from V and 8 bases from J, with 12 bases between. The CDR3 spans 14 residues. CDR1 is SGHTA, CDR2 FQGTGA, per germline. CDR3 nucleotides: TGTGCCAGCAGCTTAAAAACAGGGTGGGATGAGCAGTTCTTC. Translating it yields CASSLKTGWDEQFF.

The rearrangement links TRBV19 to TRBJ1-5; no clear D gene. V lost 3 bases and J 5 bases, leaving 14 bases between the germline ends. The CDR3 sequence is 15 residues long. The V gene's germline CDR1 is LNHDA and CDR2 SQIVND (reference sequence). This CDR3 reads CASSIIGSGDQPQHF. CDR3 DNA: TGTGCCAGTAGTATTATCGGCAGCGGGGATCAGCCCCAGCATTTT. The full variable domain, completed using reference TRBV19 and TRBJ1-5, is DGGITQSPKYLFRKEGQNVTLSCEQNLNHDAMYWYRQDPGQGLRLIYYSQIVNDFQKGDIAEGYSVSREKKESFPLTVTSAQKNPTAFYLCASSIIGSGDQPQHFGDGTRLSIL.

This clone was observed a single time. V is TRBV12-3 or TRBV12-4 and J is TRBJ2-3; unclear D gene. The CDR3 consists of 12 residues. Trimming removed 4 bases from V and 7 bases from J, with 9 bases in between. As DNA, the CDR3 is TGTGCCAGCAGTTCCCCCGCTAATACGCAGTATTTT. Translating it yields CASSSPANTQYF.

The chain links TRBV21-1 to TRBJ1-2. TRBV21-1 is labeled a pseudogene. The CDR3 spans 17 residues. CDR3 region: CASSKEGQGGPFYGYTF. The CDR3 nucleotides are TGTGCCAGCAGCAAAGAGGGTCAGGGAGGGCCTTTTTATGGCTACACCTTC.

J is TRBJ1-2 and V is TRBV10-2; tentatively, D is TRBD1 (5 bases). Per the germline V gene, CDR1 is WSHSY and CDR2 is SAAADI. The CDR3 contains 14 residues. The V end lost 4 bases, the J end lost 5 bases, and 14 bases lay between the germline ends. CDR3 nucleotides: TGCGCCAGCAGTGGTAGCCAGGGATTTTATGGCTACACCTTC. It encodes CASSGSQGFYGYTF.

This clone turned up a few times. The chain employs TRBV14 and TRBJ2-1; 8 nucleotides align to TRBD2. The germline CDR1 and CDR2 sequences are SGHDN and FVKESK. This CDR3 has 19 residues. V lost 1 base, J lost 0 bases, and 11 bases stayed unmatched. CDR3 coding DNA: TGTGCCAGCAGCCAAGGGGTGTGGAGCGGGAGAAGCTCCTACAATGAGCAGTTCTTC. Translated, it gives CASSQGVWSGRSSYNEQFF. Filled out from reference TRBV14 and TRBJ2-1, the complete variable domain reads EAGVTQFPSHSVIEKGQTVTLRCDPISGHDNLYWYRRVMGKEIKFLLHFVKESKQDESGMPNNRFLAERTGGTYSTLKVQPAELEDSGVYFCASSQGVWSGRSSYNEQFFGPGTRLTVL.

The chain joins TRBV15 to TRBJ1-2, with 8 bases fitting TRBD1. CDR1 and CDR2 from the germline V gene are LNHNV and YYDKDF (reference sequence). The CDR3 has 15 amino acids. The V segment lost 0 bases and the J segment 9 bases; nucleotides outside the gene matches: 9. CDR3 coding DNA: TGTGCCACCAGCAGAGAAATCGGGACAGGCTTAAGCTACACCTTC. Residues: CATSREIGTGLSYTF. The whole variable domain, remainder taken from reference TRBV15 and TRBJ1-2, is DAMVIQNPRYQVTQFGKPVTLSCSQTLNHNVMYWYQQKSSQAPKLLFHYYDKDFNNEADTPDNFQSRRPNTSFCFLDIRSPGLGDTAMYLCATSREIGTGLSYTFGSGTRLTVV.

The rearrangement links TRBV5-1 to TRBJ2-1, with D unclear. Looked up from germline, CDR1 is SGHRS and CDR2 is YFSETQ. CDR3 length: 15 residues. V was clipped by 0 bases and J by 10 bases, with 17 bases between them. The CDR3 reads CASSLVASNPTEQFF. CDR3 nucleotides: TGCGCCAGCAGCTTGGTGGCTAGTAATCCGACCGAGCAGTTCTTC.

The chain links TRBV11-2 to TRBJ2-7; 10 bases align to TRBD2. CDR1 is SGHAT, CDR2 FQNNGV, per germline. J gave up 7 bases and V 4 bases, and 7 bases lay outside the gene matches. CDR3 size: 14 residues. CDR3 DNA: TGTGCCAGCAGCTCGAAAGGACTAGCGGTAGAGCAGTACTTC. Translating it yields CASSSKGLAVEQYF. The full variable domain, completed using reference TRBV11-2 and TRBJ2-7, is EAGVAQSPRYKIIEKRQSVAFWCNPISGHATLYWYQQILGQGPKLLIQFQNNGVVDDSQLPKDRFSAERLKGVDSTLKIQPAKLEDSAVYLCASSSKGLAVEQYFGPGTRLTVT.

In its sample, this clone was seen a few times. V and J are TRBV6-5 and TRBJ2-2; the match to TRBD2 covers 8 bases. V dropped 6 bases and J dropped 4; count of bases not matched to a gene: 7. This CDR3 spans 15 amino acids. Germline assignment: CDR1 MNHEY and CDR2 SVGAGI. This chain's CDR3 is CASRAGGHGTGELFF. The CDR3 region has the DNA TGTGCCAGCAGGGCGGGAGGCCATGGCACCGGGGAGCTGTTTTTT.